The clone carrying this T cell receptor beta chain is called medium-sized based on its frequency. Its antigen is currently unknown. Read coverage stops 3 residues before the CDR3 terminus; the germline J gene supplies the remainder. The CDR3 is 19 amino acids. V was trimmed by 3 bases and J by 0 bases, leaving 18 bases between them. TCRdb's table, derived via immunoSEQ multiplex PCR, lists solely in-frame clones and lacks some. The sample includes 30,000 to 35,000 clones. This sample is part of a study of T cells in women clearing cervical HPV infection. Study-wide results and limits: Richness plus V gene abundances separated cases from controls with AUC approximately 0.78. CIN3+ cases had significantly higher TCR richness than controls; evenness did not differ.

All donors had a single incident cervical HPV16 infection, not prevalent. The sample was blood buffy coat. The chain recombines TRBV12-3 or TRBV12-4 with TRBJ2-6, with no clear D. This clonotype was sampled from a woman between 18 and 70 years old with a cervical HPV16 infection that either progressed to CIN3+ or cleared (not recorded which). The sequenced part of the CDR3 DNA is TGTGCCAGCAGTTTTTCGAGACTCTTACACCACTCTGGGGCCAACGTC. Amino acid sequence: CASSFSRLLHHSGANV. The whole CDR3 protein reads CASSFSRLLHHSGANVLTF.